These T cell receptor beta chains were read from a single sample in a study of OX40 agonist ivuxolimab in advanced cancers. Data came from immunoSEQ multiplex PCR; TCRdb stores just in-frame clones and leaves some out. The table lists more than 45,000 clones, about three quarters of them singletons. The sequenced sample was CD4+ or CD8+ T cells sorted from blood, obtained in a trial of the OX40 agonist ivuxolimab. Receptors were obtained from an adult with an advanced solid tumor such as melanoma, head and neck, liver or kidney cancer. The CDR3 runs from the conserved cysteine through the conserved F or W. The D gene is left open where the match is weak. Clone size, where shown, is once, few, many, or a class for clones that have expanded.

j_call | v_call | clone_size | d_call | cdr3_nt | cdr3_aa
TRBJ2-2 | TRBV5-8 | - | TRBD2 | TGTGCCAGCAGCATTAGCGGGAGGCACACCGGGGAGCTGTTTTTT | CASSISGRHTGELFF
TRBJ2-1 | TRBV4-1 | few | - | TGCGCCAGCAGCCAGTTGATCGGGAATGAGCAGTTCTTC | CASSQLIGNEQFF
TRBJ2-3 | TRBV6-5 | few | TRBD2 | TGTGCCAGCGGGGCTAGCGGGAGTACAGATACGCAGTATTTT | CASGASGSTDTQYF
TRBJ1-3 | TRBV5-1 | - | - | TGCGCCAGCAGCGACCAGGGATCTTTTGGAAACACCATATATTTT | CASSDQGSFGNTIYF
TRBJ2-3 | TRBV5-4 | - | - | TGTGCCAGCAGCTTGGCCGGGGCGCCACCGGGGGTTGATACGCAGTATTTT | CASSLAGAPPGVDTQYF
TRBJ1-2 | TRBV30 | - | TRBD1 | TGTGCCTGGAGTGTACGTTCGGGACAGGGATTCGGCTACACCTTC | CAWSVRSGQGFGYTF
TRBJ2-6 | TRBV5-4 | - | - | TGTGCCAGCAGCTTAATGCAGGGGCACTCTGGGGCCAACGTCCTGACTTTC | CASSLMQGHSGANVLTF
TRBJ1-5 | TRBV7-6 | - | TRBD1 | TGTGCCAGCAGCCCAACACAGGGGGCTCGCAATCAGCCCCAGCATTTT | CASSPTQGARNQPQHF
TRBJ1-2 | TRBV5-6 | - | - | TGTGCCAGCAGCTTGGGTGTGGACAGCTATGGCTACACCTTC | CASSLGVDSYGYTF
TRBJ2-5 | TRBV7-8 | once | - | TGTGCCAGCAGCTTACTGGACATGTACCAAGAGACCCAGTACTTC | CASSLLDMYQETQYF
TRBJ1-5 | TRBV25-1 | few | - | TGTGCCAGCAGTGACTACAATCAGCCCCAGCATTTT | CASSDYNQPQHF
TRBJ2-5 | TRBV7-9 | - | TRBD1 | TGTGCCAGCAGCTTAGATCTGGACAGGGAAGAGACCCAGTACTTC | CASSLDLDREETQYF
TRBJ2-1 | TRBV30 | - | - | TGTGCCTGGAGTGTAAGTTTTGACGGCGGGTACAATGAGCAGTTCTTC | CAWSVSFDGGYNEQFF
TRBJ2-3 | TRBV10-1 | - | TRBD1 | TGCGCCAGCAGCAGCGACAGGGGCTCGGATACGCAGTATTTT | CASSSDRGSDTQYF
TRBJ1-5 | TRBV4-1 | - | - | TGCGCCGTAGGGCCGGGTCAGCCCCAGCATTTT | CAVGPGQPQHF
TRBJ1-2 | TRBV7-8 | - | - | TGTGCCAGCAGCTCCCCTGACCTGGGCTACACCTTC | CASSSPDLGYTF
TRBJ2-2 | TRBV5-1 | many | TRBD1 | TGCGCCAGCAGCTTCAGGGGGATCACCGGGGAGCTGTTTTTT | CASSFRGITGELFF
TRBJ1-1 | TRBV7-2 | - | TRBD1 | TGTGCCAGCAGCTGGAAGACAGGGGTCTACACTGAAGCTTTCTTT | CASSWKTGVYTEAFF
TRBJ1-6 | TRBV7-9 | - | TRBD1 | TGTGCCAGCAGCTATGTATCCGGGACAGGGAGGCTTTCACCCCTCCACTTT | CASSYVSGTGRLSPLHF
TRBJ2-2 | TRBV7-9 | - | - | TGTGCCAGCAGCTTAGCGGGGGCCTCCCCTTCGGGCACCGGGGAGCTGTTTTTT | CASSLAGASPSGTGELFF
TRBJ2-1 | TRBV4-1 | - | - | TGCGCCAGCAGAAGCTATAGGGGTCTCAATGAGCAGTTCTTC | CASRSYRGLNEQFF
TRBJ2-1 | TRBV9 | - | TRBD2 | TGTGCCAGCAGCGTACCCGCGGGAGCGGGAGGGTTCAATGAGCAGTTCTTC | CASSVPAGAGGFNEQFF
TRBJ2-1 | TRBV5-6 | once | - | TGTGCCAGCAGCTCCCCCCTAAGCTCCTACAATGAGCAGTTCTTC | CASSSPLSSYNEQFF
TRBJ2-3 | TRBV4-1 | - | - | TGCGCCAGCAGCCAAGTGGGAAGTGATACGCAGTATTTT | CASSQVGSDTQYF
TRBJ2-7 | TRBV5-4 | once | TRBD2 | TGTGCCAGCAGCTTTTACGGCAGGGAGGGATACGAGCAGTACTTC | CASSFYGREGYEQYF
TRBJ2-1 | TRBV28 | - | - | TGTGCCAGCTACTCCTACAATGAGCAGTTCTTC | CASYSYNEQFF
TRBJ1-5 | TRBV20-1 | - | - | TGCAGTGCTAGAACTGGCGGGCCCCAGCATTTT | CSARTGGPQHF
TRBJ2-3 | TRBV6-4 | - | - | TGTGCCAGCAGTGACCAGTTGTCAGATACGCAGTATTTT | CASSDQLSDTQYF
TRBJ2-7 | TRBV5-1 | - | TRBD2 | TGCGCCAGCAGCAATGGACTAGCGGGAGCTAGCGAGCAGTACTTC | CASSNGLAGASEQYF
TRBJ1-1 | TRBV18 | - | - | TGTGCCAGCTCCCTCAACCCCCCGGGGGCGGACACTGAAGCTTTCTTT | CASSLNPPGADTEAFF
TRBJ2-1 | TRBV7-2 | - | TRBD2 | TGTGCCAGCAGCTTCCGGACTAGCGGGAGAAACGAGCAGTTCTTC | CASSFRTSGRNEQFF
TRBJ2-1 | TRBV6-6 | once | - | TGTGCCAGCAGCGGACTGGTTGGTGAGCAGTTCTTC | CASSGLVGEQFF
TRBJ2-5 | TRBV18 | once | TRBD2 | TGTGCCAGCTCACCCGGACTAGCGGGAGTTATGGGCGAGACCCAGTACTTC | CASSPGLAGVMGETQYF
TRBJ1-3 | TRBV5-6 | - | - | TGTGCCAGCAGCTTGGCCTCTAGCACCATATATTTT | CASSLASSTIYF
TRBJ2-1 | TRBV11-2 | few | TRBD2 | TGTGCCAGCAGCTTGGAGCGGGAGGGGCAGTTCTTC | CASSLEREGQFF
TRBJ2-2 | TRBV29-1 | - | - | TGCAGCGTTGAAGCGCCGACCAGGGGGAACACCGGGGAGCTGTTTTTT | CSVEAPTRGNTGELFF
TRBJ2-7 | TRBV10-1 | - | - | TGCGCCAGCAGTGAAAGGCCAGGAGCCTACGAGCAGTACTTC | CASSERPGAYEQYF
TRBJ2-2 | TRBV18 | - | TRBD1 | TGTGCCAGCTCACCACCGGCGACAGGGGGCACCGGGGAGCTGTTTTTT | CASSPPATGGTGELFF
TRBJ2-2 | TRBV18 | - | TRBD1 | TGTGCCAGCTCCCGACAGGGGAACACCGGGGAGCTGTTTTTT | CASSRQGNTGELFF
TRBJ2-1 | TRBV30 | few | - | TGTGCCTGGAGTGTGGCGGGCAATGAGCAGTTCTTC | CAWSVAGNEQFF
TRBJ1-5 | TRBV7-9 | - | - | TGTGCCAGCAGTCAAGCTTGGTCGGACAGAGCACATAGCAATCAGCCCCAGCATTTT | CASSQAWSDRAHSNQPQHF
TRBJ1-2 | TRBV27 | - | TRBD1 | TGTGCCAGCAGTTTAAAAGGACAGGGCTATGGCTACACCTTC | CASSLKGQGYGYTF
TRBJ1-2 | TRBV18 | - | - | TGTGCCAGCTCACCCGCGGGACAATCTAACTATGGCTACACCTTC | CASSPAGQSNYGYTF
TRBJ2-2 | TRBV10-2 | - | TRBD1 | TGCGCCAGCACTTCTCTGACAGGGGGCAATTGGGAGCTGTTTTTT | CASTSLTGGNWELFF
TRBJ1-3 | TRBV10-3 | - | - | TGTGCCATCAGTGAGTCGATGGGGGGCTCTGGAAACACCATATATTTT | CAISESMGGSGNTIYF
TRBJ2-3 | TRBV7-2 | - | TRBD2 | TGTGCCAGCAGCTTAGTACCGGGCCTAGCGGGCCGAAAAGGAACGCAGTATTTT | CASSLVPGLAGRKGTQYF
TRBJ2-5 | TRBV7-8 | - | - | TGTGCCAGCAGCTTGCTGGGAGAGACCCAGTACTTC | CASSLLGETQYF
TRBJ2-7 | TRBV2 | few | - | TGTGCCAGCAGTGAGATAGGCTACGAGCAGTACTTC | CASSEIGYEQYF
TRBJ1-3 | TRBV29-1 | - | - | TGCAGCGTTGACCCAATAGGCGGAGGGGATGGAAACACCATATATTTT | CSVDPIGGGDGNTIYF
TRBJ1-6 | TRBV18 | - | - | TGTGCCAGCTCACCGCCCTTGGGCCCATCGAGGAATTCACCCCTCCACTTT | CASSPPLGPSRNSPLHF